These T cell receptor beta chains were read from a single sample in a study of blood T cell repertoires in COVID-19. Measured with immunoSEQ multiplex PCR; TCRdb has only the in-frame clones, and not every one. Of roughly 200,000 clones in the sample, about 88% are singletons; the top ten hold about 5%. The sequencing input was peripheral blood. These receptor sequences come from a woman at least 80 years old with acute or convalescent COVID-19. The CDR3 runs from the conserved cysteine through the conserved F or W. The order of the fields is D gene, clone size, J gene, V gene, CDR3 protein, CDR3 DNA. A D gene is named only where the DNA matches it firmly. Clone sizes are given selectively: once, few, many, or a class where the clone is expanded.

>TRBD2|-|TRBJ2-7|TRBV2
CASSALAGGVEQYF
TGTGCCAGCAGTGCACTAGCGGGAGGGGTCGAGCAGTACTTC
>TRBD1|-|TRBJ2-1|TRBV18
CASSGQGKSYNEQFF
TGTGCCAGCTCTGGACAGGGGAAATCCTACAATGAGCAGTTCTTC
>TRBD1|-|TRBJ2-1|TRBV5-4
CASSLGQGINEQFF
TGTGCCAGCAGCTTGGGACAGGGGATCAATGAGCAGTTCTTC
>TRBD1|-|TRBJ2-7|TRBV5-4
CASSPRDRLYEQYF
TGTGCCAGCAGCCCCCGGGACAGGCTCTACGAGCAGTACTTC
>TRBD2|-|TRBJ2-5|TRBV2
CASSTGTTQETQYF
TGTGCCAGCAGTACCGGGACTACCCAAGAGACCCAGTACTTC
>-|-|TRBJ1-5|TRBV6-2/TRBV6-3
CASSYQKQARWVQSQHF
TGTGCCAGCAGTTACCAGAAGCAGGCGAGATGGGTACAATCCCAGCATTTT
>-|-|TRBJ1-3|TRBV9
CASSTTGDSGNTIYF
TGTGCCAGCAGCACCACAGGAGACTCTGGAAACACCATATATTTT
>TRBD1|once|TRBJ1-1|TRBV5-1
CASSLLDRGITEAFF
TGCGCCAGCAGCTTACTGGACAGGGGAATCACTGAAGCTTTCTTT
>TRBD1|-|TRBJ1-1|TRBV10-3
CAISESAGTGVEAFF
TGTGCCATCAGTGAGTCGGCGGGGACAGGGGTTGAAGCTTTCTTT
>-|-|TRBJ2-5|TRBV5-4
CASSLPRVGETQYF
TGTGCCAGCAGCTTGCCGCGGGTCGGGGAGACCCAGTACTTC
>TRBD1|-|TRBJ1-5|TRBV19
CASSKDRTIGNQPQHF
TGTGCCAGTAGTAAGGACAGGACCATTGGCAATCAGCCCCAGCATTTT
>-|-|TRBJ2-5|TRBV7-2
CASSRTVFQGTQYF
TGTGCCAGCAGCCGGACAGTATTTCAAGGGACCCAGTACTTC
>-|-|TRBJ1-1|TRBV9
CASSVGVEGDTEAFF
TGTGCCAGCAGCGTAGGGGTTGAGGGGGACACTGAAGCTTTCTTT
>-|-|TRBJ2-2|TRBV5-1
CASSLRGPGELFF
TGCGCCAGCAGCCTAAGGGGCCCCGGGGAGCTGTTTTTT
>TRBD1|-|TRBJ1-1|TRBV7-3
CASRRGGAGGTEAFF
TGTGCCAGCAGGCGAGGAGGGGCAGGGGGCACTGAAGCTTTCTTT
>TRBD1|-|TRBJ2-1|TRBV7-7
CASSLRTGAYNEQFF
TGTGCTAGCAGCCTTAGGACAGGGGCCTACAATGAGCAGTTCTTC
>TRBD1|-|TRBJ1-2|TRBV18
CASSPTDRVDGYTF
TGTGCCAGCTCACCAACGGACAGGGTGGATGGCTACACCTTC
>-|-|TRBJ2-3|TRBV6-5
CASSYSYSTDTQYF
TGTGCCAGCAGTTACTCGTATAGCACAGATACGCAGTATTTT
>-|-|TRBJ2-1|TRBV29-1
CSVLVRGDEQFF
TGCAGCGTTTTGGTCAGGGGGGATGAGCAGTTCTTC
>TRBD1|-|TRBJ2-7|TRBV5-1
CASSLRTGGFYEQYF
TGCGCCAGCAGCTTAAGGACAGGAGGATTTTACGAGCAGTACTTC
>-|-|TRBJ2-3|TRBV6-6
CASRHDGASTDTQYF
TGTGCCAGCAGACACGACGGAGCTAGCACAGATACGCAGTATTTT
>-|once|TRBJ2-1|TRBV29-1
CSAIQSSYNEQFF
TGCAGCGCGATACAGAGCTCCTACAATGAGCAGTTCTTC
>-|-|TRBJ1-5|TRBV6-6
CASSPVNQPQHF
TGTGCCAGCAGCCCTGTCAATCAGCCCCAGCATTTT
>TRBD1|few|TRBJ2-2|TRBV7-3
CASSTDRASDTGELFF
TGTGCCAGCAGCACAGACAGGGCTTCGGACACCGGGGAGCTGTTTTTT
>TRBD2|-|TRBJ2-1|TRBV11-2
CASSLELAGGPGQFF
TGTGCCAGCAGCTTAGAGCTAGCGGGAGGGCCCGGGCAGTTCTTC
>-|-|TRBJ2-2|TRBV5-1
CASSPLDSSPGELFF
TGCGCCAGCAGCCCCCTCGACAGTTCCCCCGGGGAGCTGTTTTTT
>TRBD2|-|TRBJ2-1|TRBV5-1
CASSLGTSAFYNEQFF
TGCGCCAGCAGCTTGGGGACTAGTGCGTTTTACAATGAGCAGTTCTTC
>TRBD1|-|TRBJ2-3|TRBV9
CASSLTGLADTQYF
TGTGCCAGCAGCTTGACAGGGCTCGCAGATACGCAGTATTTT
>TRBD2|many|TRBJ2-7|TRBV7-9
CASSPPALASYEQYF
TGTGCCAGCAGCCCCCCGGCACTAGCGAGCTACGAGCAGTACTTC
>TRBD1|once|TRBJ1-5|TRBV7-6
CASSRDRGRWQPQHF
TGTGCCAGCAGTCGGGACAGGGGTAGGTGGCAGCCCCAGCATTTT
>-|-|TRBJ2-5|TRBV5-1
CASSLETVQETQYF
TGCGCCAGCAGCTTGGAGACTGTGCAAGAGACCCAGTACTTC
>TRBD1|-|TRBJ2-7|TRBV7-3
CASSSGQGLEQYF
TGTGCCAGCAGCTCCGGACAGGGACTCGAGCAGTACTTC
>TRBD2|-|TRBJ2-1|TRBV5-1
CASSLEAGANEQFF
TGCGCCAGCAGCTTGGAGGCGGGAGCCAATGAGCAGTTCTTC
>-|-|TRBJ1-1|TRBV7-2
CASSSPLPSTEAFF
TGTGCCAGCAGCTCGCCACTGCCGAGCACTGAAGCTTTCTTT
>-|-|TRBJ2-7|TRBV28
CASTATGKSREQYF
TGTGCCAGCACTGCAACAGGGAAAAGTCGCGAGCAGTACTTC
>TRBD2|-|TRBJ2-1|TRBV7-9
CASSRLAGYNEQFF
TGTGCCAGCAGTCGGCTAGCGGGCTACAATGAGCAGTTCTTC
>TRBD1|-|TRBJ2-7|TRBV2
CASTFGQGIYEQYF
TGTGCCAGCACTTTCGGACAGGGGATCTACGAGCAGTACTTC
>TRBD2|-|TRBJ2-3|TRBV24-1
CATSVRGSGDTDTQYF
TGTGCCACCAGTGTTCGCGGGAGCGGAGACACAGATACGCAGTATTTT
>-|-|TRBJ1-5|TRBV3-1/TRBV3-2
CASSPTGQNQPQHF
TGTGCCAGCAGCCCAACAGGACAGAACCAGCCCCAGCATTTT
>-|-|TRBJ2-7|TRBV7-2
CASSLGRGSYEQYF
TGTGCCAGCAGCTTAGGACGGGGATCCTACGAGCAGTACTTC
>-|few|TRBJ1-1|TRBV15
CATSRDGGDGAFF
TGTGCCACCAGCAGAGATGGAGGAGATGGAGCTTTCTTT
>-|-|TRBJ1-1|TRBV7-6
CASREGGGTEAFF
TGTGCCAGCAGGGAGGGAGGAGGGACTGAAGCTTTCTTT
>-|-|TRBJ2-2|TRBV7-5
CARSYTRTARDCTGELFF
TGTGCCAGAAGCTATACACGGACAGCCCGGGATTGCACCGGGGAGCTGTTTTTT
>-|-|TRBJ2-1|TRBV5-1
CASSLGGPNEQFF
TGCGCCAGCAGCTTGGGTGGCCCCAATGAGCAGTTCTTC
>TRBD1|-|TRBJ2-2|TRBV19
CASRRDRPRNTGELFF
TGTGCCAGTAGACGGGACAGGCCAAGGAACACCGGGGAGCTGTTTTTT
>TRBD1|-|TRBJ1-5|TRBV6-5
CASRTGGAGQPQHF
TGTGCCAGCCGGACAGGGGGCGCGGGTCAGCCCCAGCATTTT
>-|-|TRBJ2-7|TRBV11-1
CASSSVLGQNPEQYF
TGTGCCAGCAGCTCCGTACTGGGGCAGAACCCCGAGCAGTACTTC
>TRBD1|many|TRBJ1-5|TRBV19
CASRGDRDQPQHF
TGTGCCAGTAGGGGGGACAGAGATCAGCCCCAGCATTTT
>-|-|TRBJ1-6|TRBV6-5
CASRGRGVNSPLHF
TGTGCCAGCAGGGGCAGGGGCGTTAATTCACCCCTCCACTTT
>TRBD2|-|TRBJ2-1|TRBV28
CASSSPGLSNEQFF
TGTGCCAGCTCCTCCCCGGGACTAAGCAATGAGCAGTTCTTC
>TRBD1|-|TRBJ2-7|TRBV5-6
CASSLPGGRKYEQYF
TGTGCCAGCAGCTTACCAGGGGGACGGAAATACGAGCAGTACTTC
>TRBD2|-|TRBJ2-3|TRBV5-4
CASSFLAVLRGATDTQYF
TGTGCCAGCAGCTTCCTAGCGGTCTTAAGGGGCGCCACAGATACGCAGTATTTT
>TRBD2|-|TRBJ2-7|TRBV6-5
CASSSDSGRPRYF
TGTGCCAGCAGTAGCGATAGCGGGAGGCCTCGGTACTTC
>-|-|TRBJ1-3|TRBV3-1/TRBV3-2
CASSQDPRGSGGNTIYF
TGTGCCAGCAGCCAAGATCCGCGGGGTTCGGGTGGAAACACCATATATTTT
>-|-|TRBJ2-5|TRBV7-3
CASSFGSQETQYF
TGTGCCAGCAGCTTTGGCAGTCAAGAGACCCAGTACTTC